This T cell receptor (beta chain) derives from a study of T cells in localized non-small cell lung cancer. The data were produced by immunoSEQ multiplex PCR, yet TCRdb's version contains in-frame clones alone and is incomplete. Of nearly 40,000 clones listed, about 88% are singletons. The sample holds one count of this clone. What it binds is not known. V lost 0 bases and J lost 7; bases outside the gene matches: 9. The CDR3 is 16 residues long. Germline V gene data show CDR1 as SGHNT and CDR2 as YYREEE (reference sequence). Overall study findings and caveats: Longer overall survival was seen with higher T cell density measured in blood. It was uninvolved adjacent lung that showed the highest T cell clonality, exceeding tumor.

The specimen comprised peripheral blood, sampled before any cancer treatment. This receptor was obtained from a man aged 18 to 50 with stage I lung adenocarcinoma. The chain employs TRBV5-4 and TRBJ2-5, with 10 bases lining up with TRBD2. CDR3 in amino acids: CASSLVGSGGSGTQYF. CDR3 bases: TGTGCCAGCAGCTTGGTTGGTAGCGGGGGGTCTGGGACCCAGTACTTC.